This TCR beta chain was recorded in a study of T cells in Graves' hyperthyroidism and ophthalmopathy. This clonotype was picked up many times. The J segment lost 5 bases and the V segment lost 5 bases, leaving 7 bases of the junction unmatched. The CDR3 extends over 15 amino acids. Germline CDR1 and CDR2: ENHRY and SYGVKD. Authors of the study amplified TCR beta CDR3 regions from RNA transcripts. Primed by the HTBI set, a first-round RT-PCR was run on the TCR CDR3. TCRdb fed the multiplex PCR reads into MiXCR, producing one record per CDR3 protein. The sample contains roughly 290,000 distinct CDR3 sequences, about an eighth of which appear only once.

The receptor's source is a young woman with Graves' hyperthyroidism that later progressed to Graves' ophthalmopathy. The V and J genes are TRBV10-3 and TRBJ2-1, with 9 nucleotides matching TRBD2. Specimen: blood. Here the CDR3 reads CAISLTSGENNEQFF. The DNA of the CDR3 is TGTGCCATCAGTTTGACTAGCGGAGAGAACAATGAGCAGTTCTTC.